This TCR beta chain was sequenced for a study of cytomegalovirus exposure and HLA in healthy donors. Overall study context: An earlier analysis found 110 million or so unique TCR beta sequences from approximately 200 million T cells.

Broader study findings: It was only CMV serostatus that was available as immune exposure information. Presence/absence comparisons presumed near-even sequencing depth among donors.

PCR employed 60 Vbeta and 13 Jbeta primers. Only in-frame clones appear in the TCRdb table, and some are missing; sequencing was by immunoSEQ multiplex PCR. The table has tens of thousands of clones, around 66% seen once. With regard to this clone: Antigen: not known.

V was pared by 6 bases and J by 7 bases, with 19 bases between. CDR1 and CDR2 (germline): MNHNS, SASEGT. There are 14 residues in the CDR3. Each of the donors was a healthy bone marrow donor. The receptor's source is a man in his 60s in good health and CMV-seropositive. The sample consisted of PBMCs. V and J are TRBV6-1 and TRBJ2-7; possibly TRBD1 for D (6 bases). The CDR3 protein is CASRAGVTTGEQYF. The CDR3 nucleotides are TGTGCCAGCAGGGCCGGGGTAACTACAGGGGAGCAGTACTTC.